This passage covers 16 T cell receptor beta chains from one sample sequenced in a study of T cells expressing NK-cell markers (TCRdb year 2020). Libraries were constructed by 5' RACE. Instrument used: Illumina HiSeq 2000. The reads underwent TCRdb reprocessing, giving one record for each CDR3 protein sequence and no DNA. The table for this sample lists roughly 110,000 distinct CDR3 sequences. The top ten hold about a fifth of the sample. The sample consisted of blood T cells: a sorted CD56 or NKG2C T cell subset, CD4+ or CD8+ T cells, or bulk PBMC T cells (not recorded which). The receptor set was obtained from a woman between 18 and 69 years old in good health.

The chain joins TRBV7-9 to TRBJ2-5. The CDR3 runs to 17 residues. Germline lookup yields CDR1 SEHNR and CDR2 FQNEAQ (reference sequence). Here the CDR3 reads CASSLADSGEASETQYF. The full variable domain, its missing parts supplied by reference TRBV7-9 and TRBJ2-5, is DTGVSQNPRHKITKRGQNVTFRCDPISEHNRLYWYRQTLGQGPEFLTYFQNEAQLEKSRLLSDRFSAERPKGSFSTLEIQRTEQGDSAMYLCASSLADSGEASETQYFGPGTRLLVL.

This chain uses TRBV7-2 with TRBJ2-7; no DNA is available, so the TRBD2 call from TCRdb remains unchecked. This CDR3 is built from 15 residues. Germline loops: CDR1 SGHTA, CDR2 FQGNSA. The CDR3 here is CASSLGLADTYEQYF.

The genes are TRBV12-3 or TRBV12-4 and TRBJ1-1. This CDR3 has 11 amino acids. CDR3 in amino acids: CASSLWSEAFF.

The rearrangement links TRBV5-1 to TRBJ2-1. Per the germline V gene, CDR1 is SGHRS and CDR2 is YFSETQ. CDR3 length: 13 residues. CDR3 region: CASSLLVSDEQFF.

J is TRBJ2-4 and V is TRBV29-1; TCRdb indicates TRBD1, and absent DNA this call remains unverified. Germline-derived CDR1 and CDR2 are SQVTM and ANQGSEA. CDR3 length equals 14 residues. The chain's CDR3 is CSALEGGYGNIQYF.

This chain links TRBV27 with TRBJ2-1. Germline V CDR1 and CDR2: MNHEY, SMNVEV (reference sequence). The CDR3 runs to 14 residues. The CDR3: CASKLASSYNEQFF.

This rearrangement joins TRBV6-1 to TRBJ1-5; the TCRdb call, TRBD1, lacks DNA for checking. The CDR3 sequence is 14 residues long. CDR1 and CDR2 from the germline V gene are MNHNS and SASEGT. The CDR3 loop is CASRQGAGNQPQHF.

The chain couples TRBV20-1 to TRBJ2-7. Germline V gene lookup returns CDR1 DFQATT and CDR2 SNEGSKA (reference sequence). The CDR3 spans 13 residues. The CDR3 loop is CSAMEFSPYEQYF.

The V gene is TRBV7-9, the J gene TRBJ2-7; TCRdb's D gene call, TRBD2, goes unchecked for lack of DNA. This CDR3 is built from 16 residues. Germline CDR1 is SEHNR and CDR2 is FQNEAQ (reference sequence). The CDR3 sequence: CASRPGLAGVRYEQYF. The full variable domain, with the rest looked up from reference TRBV7-9 and TRBJ2-7, is DTGVSQNPRHKITKRGQNVTFRCDPISEHNRLYWYRQTLGQGPEFLTYFQNEAQLEKSRLLSDRFSAERPKGSFSTLEIQRTEQGDSAMYLCASRPGLAGVRYEQYFGPGTRLTVT.

The genes are TRBV9 and TRBJ2-3; TCRdb's D gene call, TRBD2, goes unchecked for lack of DNA. There are 16 residues in the CDR3. CDR1 is SGDLS and CDR2 is YYNGEE in the germline V gene. The CDR3 protein is CASSASLGPSTDTQYF.

This sequence joins TRBV7-2 and TRBJ2-7; no DNA is available, so the TRBD1 call from TCRdb remains unchecked. This CDR3 contains 12 residues. Germline-derived CDR1 and CDR2 are SGHTA and FQGNSA. The CDR3 sequence is CASSGGRYEQYF.

V is TRBV11-3 and J is TRBJ2-1; TCRdb names TRBD2, which stays unverified in the absence of DNA. The CDR3 sequence is 12 residues long. Germline CDR1 and CDR2: SGHNT and YENEEA. CDR3 amino acids: CASSSPPGLLFF.

V and J are TRBV5-1 and TRBJ1-1. The germline V gene has CDR1 SGHRS and CDR2 YFSETQ. This CDR3 region has 14 residues. This chain's CDR3 is CASSLGTGYTEAFF.

CDR3 protein: CASSLSTGTSTDTQYF. V gene TRBV11-2 combines with J gene TRBJ2-3. Germline lookup yields CDR1 SGHAT and CDR2 FQNNGV. The CDR3 loop spans 16 amino acids.

The rearrangement links TRBV13 to TRBJ2-3; the D call from TCRdb, TRBD1, cannot be confirmed without DNA. The CDR3 covers 12 residues. Germline V gene sequence: CDR1 PRHDT, CDR2 FYEKMQ (reference sequence). CDR3 amino acids: CASSLREDTQYF.

The chain employs TRBV7-2 and TRBJ2-7; the D call of TRBD1 rests on TCRdb alone, since no DNA is present to check it. CDR1 and CDR2 from the germline V gene are SGHTA and FQGNSA. The length of the CDR3 is 16 residues. CDR3: CASSHWDGTGSYEQYF.